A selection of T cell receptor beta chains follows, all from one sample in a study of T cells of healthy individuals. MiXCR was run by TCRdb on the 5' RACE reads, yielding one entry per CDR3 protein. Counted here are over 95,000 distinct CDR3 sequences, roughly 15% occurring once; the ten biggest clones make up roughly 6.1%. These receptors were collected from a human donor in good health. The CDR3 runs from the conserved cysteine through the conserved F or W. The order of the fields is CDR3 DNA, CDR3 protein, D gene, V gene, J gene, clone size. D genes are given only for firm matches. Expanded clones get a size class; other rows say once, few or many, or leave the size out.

CDR3nt: TGCAGTGCTAGAGATTACCTAAGAATCACTGAAGCTTTCTTT; CDR3aa: CSARDYLRITEAFF; d_gene: -; v_gene: TRBV20-1; j_gene: TRBJ1-1; abundance: -
CDR3nt: TGTGCCAGCAGTTTTGGCCGATCAGACACAGATACGCAGTATTTT; CDR3aa: CASSFGRSDTDTQYF; d_gene: -; v_gene: TRBV12-3/TRBV12-4; j_gene: TRBJ2-3; abundance: -
CDR3nt: TGCGCCAGCAGCTCATACCGGGACAGGCGTTCCTACGAGCAGTACTTC; CDR3aa: CASSSYRDRRSYEQYF; d_gene: TRBD1; v_gene: TRBV5-1; j_gene: TRBJ2-7; abundance: -
CDR3nt: TGTGCCAGCAAGGACAGGGGGCTGAGGAATGAGCAGTTCTTC; CDR3aa: CASKDRGLRNEQFF; d_gene: TRBD1; v_gene: TRBV6-4; j_gene: TRBJ2-1; abundance: -
CDR3nt: TGTGCCAGCAGTTCGTTTTTCCGGGGAGGGAACACTGAAGCTTTCTTT; CDR3aa: CASSSFFRGGNTEAFF; d_gene: -; v_gene: TRBV28; j_gene: TRBJ1-1; abundance: many
CDR3nt: TGCGCCAGCAGCCAAGGGGGCAGGGACTCCGGGGAGCTGTTTTTT; CDR3aa: CASSQGGRDSGELFF; d_gene: -; v_gene: TRBV4-3; j_gene: TRBJ2-2; abundance: many
CDR3nt: TGTGCCAGCAGTTTAGGGCAGGGTAATGAAAAACTGTTTTTT; CDR3aa: CASSLGQGNEKLFF; d_gene: -; v_gene: TRBV28; j_gene: TRBJ1-4; abundance: few
CDR3nt: TGCGCCAGCAGCCAAGGCCCCGTAGTAGCGGGGGGTGGCACAGATACGCAGTATTTT; CDR3aa: CASSQGPVVAGGGTDTQYF; d_gene: TRBD2; v_gene: TRBV4-3; j_gene: TRBJ2-3; abundance: few
CDR3nt: TGCGCCAGCAGCCTGGACAGGGGGGCTTACAATGAGCAGTTCTTC; CDR3aa: CASSLDRGAYNEQFF; d_gene: TRBD1; v_gene: TRBV5-1; j_gene: TRBJ2-1; abundance: few
CDR3nt: TGCGCCAGCAGCCAAGATTTGTCGAAGGCAGATACGCAGTATTTT; CDR3aa: CASSQDLSKADTQYF; d_gene: -; v_gene: TRBV4-3; j_gene: TRBJ2-3; abundance: few
CDR3nt: TGCGCCAGCAGCAACCCAGGGTTCTCTGGGGCCAACGTCCTGACTTTC; CDR3aa: CASSNPGFSGANVLTF; d_gene: -; v_gene: TRBV4-1; j_gene: TRBJ2-6; abundance: few
CDR3nt: TGCGCCAGCAGCTTGAACGCGGGGAGTGGCGAGCAGTACTTC; CDR3aa: CASSLNAGSGEQYF; d_gene: -; v_gene: TRBV5-1; j_gene: TRBJ2-7; abundance: -
CDR3nt: TGCGCCAGCAGCCAAGCATGGAGGTTGGAACAGGGGGCTGAGCAGTTCTTC; CDR3aa: CASSQAWRLEQGAEQFF; d_gene: TRBD1; v_gene: TRBV4-1; j_gene: TRBJ2-1; abundance: few
CDR3nt: TGCGCCAGCAGCCAAGTCGACCTCATTACCTACAATGAGCAGTTCTTC; CDR3aa: CASSQVDLITYNEQFF; d_gene: -; v_gene: TRBV4-1; j_gene: TRBJ2-1; abundance: -
CDR3nt: TGTGCCAGCAGTTCCCCCTCGACTAGCGGGGAGGGAGATACGCAGTATTTT; CDR3aa: CASSSPSTSGEGDTQYF; d_gene: TRBD2; v_gene: TRBV28; j_gene: TRBJ2-3; abundance: many
CDR3nt: TGTGCCAGCAACCCCGGGACAGGACGGAACACTGAAGCTTTCTTT; CDR3aa: CASNPGTGRNTEAFF; d_gene: TRBD1; v_gene: TRBV9; j_gene: TRBJ1-1; abundance: many
CDR3nt: TGTGCCACCAGCAGAGGAGGAGGGGGGGAGCAGTACTTC; CDR3aa: CATSRGGGGEQYF; d_gene: -; v_gene: TRBV15; j_gene: TRBJ2-7; abundance: -
CDR3nt: TGTGCCAGCAGTTATGCGGGGGCCAAATACAATGAGCAGTTCTTC; CDR3aa: CASSYAGAKYNEQFF; d_gene: -; v_gene: TRBV28; j_gene: TRBJ2-1; abundance: many
CDR3nt: TGTGCTAGTGGTTTGGTACTGGGTAAGGTCGGAGATACGCAGTATTTT; CDR3aa: CASGLVLGKVGDTQYF; d_gene: -; v_gene: TRBV12-5; j_gene: TRBJ2-3; abundance: few
CDR3nt: TGCAGTGCTAGGGGGGGGGAGCTTGGTCAGCCCCAGCATTTT; CDR3aa: CSARGGELGQPQHF; d_gene: -; v_gene: TRBV20-1; j_gene: TRBJ1-5; abundance: -
CDR3nt: TGCGCCAGCAGCCCTTACCCGACAGGGGGCTCGGGTTTCACCGGGGAGCTGTTTTTT; CDR3aa: CASSPYPTGGSGFTGELFF; d_gene: TRBD1; v_gene: TRBV4-3; j_gene: TRBJ2-2; abundance: many
CDR3nt: TGCGCCAGCAGCTCACGGGACAACCTTGAAGCTTTCTTT; CDR3aa: CASSSRDNLEAFF; d_gene: -; v_gene: TRBV5-1; j_gene: TRBJ1-1; abundance: many
CDR3nt: TGTGCCAGCAGTTACTCGCCTCTCGAGCGGGGGTTCACAGAAACGCAGTATTTT; CDR3aa: CASSYSPLERGFTETQYF; d_gene: TRBD2; v_gene: TRBV6-2/TRBV6-3; j_gene: TRBJ2-3; abundance: -
CDR3nt: TGCGCCAGCAGCCAAGAGTTCGCGCAGTCCTCCGGGGCCAACGTCCTGACTTTC; CDR3aa: CASSQEFAQSSGANVLTF; d_gene: -; v_gene: TRBV4-3; j_gene: TRBJ2-6; abundance: few
CDR3nt: TGTGCCAGCAGCGCTAGCGGGGGGGCAATCTACGAGCAGTACTTC; CDR3aa: CASSASGGAIYEQYF; d_gene: TRBD2; v_gene: TRBV11-2; j_gene: TRBJ2-7; abundance: -
CDR3nt: TGTGCCAGCAGCCGACCGGGACTAGCGGGAGGGAACACCGGGGAGCTGTTTTTT; CDR3aa: CASSRPGLAGGNTGELFF; d_gene: TRBD2; v_gene: TRBV11-2; j_gene: TRBJ2-2; abundance: few
CDR3nt: TGTGCCATCGGAGATATTTCCTACGAGCAGTACTTC; CDR3aa: CAIGDISYEQYF; d_gene: -; v_gene: TRBV10-3; j_gene: TRBJ2-7; abundance: -
CDR3nt: TGTGCCAGCAGCCAAGGCTATGGGTCAGATACGCAGTATTTT; CDR3aa: CASSQGYGSDTQYF; d_gene: -; v_gene: TRBV14; j_gene: TRBJ2-3; abundance: -
CDR3nt: TGCAGCGTGATCCAACCTAGCGGGCGGCAAGAGACCCAGTACTTC; CDR3aa: CSVIQPSGRQETQYF; d_gene: TRBD2; v_gene: TRBV29-1; j_gene: TRBJ2-5; abundance: -
CDR3nt: TGTGTCAGCAGCCAAGCCGGAGCGGGGAGGGACACCGGGGAGCTGTTTTTT; CDR3aa: CVSSQAGAGRDTGELFF; d_gene: TRBD2; v_gene: TRBV4-2; j_gene: TRBJ2-2; abundance: few
CDR3nt: TGCAGCGTTGTGGGACTAGCGAGCGAGCAGTACTTC; CDR3aa: CSVVGLASEQYF; d_gene: TRBD2; v_gene: TRBV29-1; j_gene: TRBJ2-7; abundance: many
CDR3nt: TGTGCCAGCAGACGGGATCCTCGCCTCAGTGGCTACACCTTC; CDR3aa: CASRRDPRLSGYTF; d_gene: -; v_gene: TRBV6-5; j_gene: TRBJ1-2; abundance: many
CDR3nt: TGTGCCAGCAGTTTGGAGGCTTACGAGCAGTACTTC; CDR3aa: CASSLEAYEQYF; d_gene: -; v_gene: TRBV12-3/TRBV12-4; j_gene: TRBJ2-7; abundance: many
CDR3nt: TGTGCCAGCAATCCACCTTCCCCAGGGAACACTGAAGCTTTCTTT; CDR3aa: CASNPPSPGNTEAFF; d_gene: -; v_gene: TRBV6-6; j_gene: TRBJ1-1; abundance: -
CDR3nt: TGTGCCAGCAGCTTAGTGGCCGGGGCGCGGTGGGAAAAACTGTTTTTT; CDR3aa: CASSLVAGARWEKLFF; d_gene: -; v_gene: TRBV7-9; j_gene: TRBJ1-4; abundance: many
CDR3nt: TGCAGCGTTGAACAGACAGACTCTGGAAACACCATATATTTT; CDR3aa: CSVEQTDSGNTIYF; d_gene: -; v_gene: TRBV29-1; j_gene: TRBJ1-3; abundance: few
CDR3nt: TGTGCCAGCAGCTTAGTATGGTCTAGCACAGATACGCAGTATTTT; CDR3aa: CASSLVWSSTDTQYF; d_gene: -; v_gene: TRBV7-2; j_gene: TRBJ2-3; abundance: -
CDR3nt: TGTGCCAGCAGCGCCCGGTGGGACAGCTCCTACGAGCAGTACTTC; CDR3aa: CASSARWDSSYEQYF; d_gene: TRBD1; v_gene: TRBV9; j_gene: TRBJ2-7; abundance: many
CDR3nt: TGTGCCAGCAGCCCGTTGCGGGACAGAATTGAAAAACTGTTTTTT; CDR3aa: CASSPLRDRIEKLFF; d_gene: TRBD1; v_gene: TRBV3-1; j_gene: TRBJ1-4; abundance: few
CDR3nt: TGTGCCAGCTCACTCGCGGGTTCGTTTTATGGGGATTACATTCAGTACTTC; CDR3aa: CASSLAGSFYGDYIQYF; d_gene: -; v_gene: TRBV18; j_gene: TRBJ2-4; abundance: many
CDR3nt: TGTGCCAGCAGCTTAGGGTCTGTAGATACGCAGTATTTT; CDR3aa: CASSLGSVDTQYF; d_gene: -; v_gene: TRBV7-8; j_gene: TRBJ2-3; abundance: -
CDR3nt: TGTGCCAGCAGTTTAGGCGGGGGTCCCTACGAGCAGTACTTC; CDR3aa: CASSLGGGPYEQYF; d_gene: TRBD2; v_gene: TRBV12-3/TRBV12-4; j_gene: TRBJ2-7; abundance: many
CDR3nt: TGTGCCAGCAGCCCGCATAGCGGGGGAGTCACAGATACGCAGTATTTT; CDR3aa: CASSPHSGGVTDTQYF; d_gene: TRBD2; v_gene: TRBV4-2; j_gene: TRBJ2-3; abundance: -
CDR3nt: TGTGCCAGCAGCCCCCTCGTGGGGCGAGGTGAAGCTTTCTTT; CDR3aa: CASSPLVGRGEAFF; d_gene: -; v_gene: TRBV3-1; j_gene: TRBJ1-1; abundance: -
CDR3nt: TGTGCCAGCAGCTTAGGGAGGGGTAAAACTGAAGCTTTCTTT; CDR3aa: CASSLGRGKTEAFF; d_gene: -; v_gene: TRBV7-9; j_gene: TRBJ1-1; abundance: -
CDR3nt: TGTGCCAGCAGCTTGAACAGGGAGCTGTTTTTT; CDR3aa: CASSLNRELFF; d_gene: -; v_gene: TRBV5-6; j_gene: TRBJ2-2; abundance: few
CDR3nt: TGTGCCAGCAGCTTAGTGGGGACAGGGGCTTCACCCCTCCACTTT; CDR3aa: CASSLVGTGASPLHF; d_gene: TRBD1; v_gene: TRBV7-4; j_gene: TRBJ1-6; abundance: few
CDR3nt: TGTGCCAGCATCCCGGGTAGCGGATCGAACACTGAAGCTTTCTTT; CDR3aa: CASIPGSGSNTEAFF; d_gene: -; v_gene: TRBV6-6; j_gene: TRBJ1-1; abundance: many
CDR3nt: TGTGCCAGCAGCCTACGAGGACCCCGACATGGCTACACCTTC; CDR3aa: CASSLRGPRHGYTF; d_gene: -; v_gene: TRBV6-5; j_gene: TRBJ1-2; abundance: once
CDR3nt: TGTGCCATCAGTGACCGGGACAGCGAAAAACTGTTTTTT; CDR3aa: CAISDRDSEKLFF; d_gene: TRBD1; v_gene: TRBV6-2/TRBV6-3; j_gene: TRBJ1-4; abundance: once
CDR3nt: TGCGCCAGCAGCCAAGGACCGGGACTCTTCTATGATTTT; CDR3aa: CASSQGPGLFYDF; d_gene: -; v_gene: TRBV4-3; j_gene: TRBJ2-3; abundance: -
CDR3nt: TGTGCCTGCGCCTCCTACAATGAGCAGTTCTTC; CDR3aa: CACASYNEQFF; d_gene: -; v_gene: TRBV12-3/TRBV12-4; j_gene: TRBJ2-1; abundance: -
CDR3nt: TGTGCCACCAGTGACCCCCGGGGAGCGGGGAGCACAGATACGCAGTATTTT; CDR3aa: CATSDPRGAGSTDTQYF; d_gene: TRBD2; v_gene: TRBV24-1; j_gene: TRBJ2-3; abundance: -
CDR3nt: TGTGCCTGGAGTGTACTCCCAACTAGAGGAGAGACCCAGTACTTC; CDR3aa: CAWSVLPTRGETQYF; d_gene: -; v_gene: TRBV30; j_gene: TRBJ2-5; abundance: many